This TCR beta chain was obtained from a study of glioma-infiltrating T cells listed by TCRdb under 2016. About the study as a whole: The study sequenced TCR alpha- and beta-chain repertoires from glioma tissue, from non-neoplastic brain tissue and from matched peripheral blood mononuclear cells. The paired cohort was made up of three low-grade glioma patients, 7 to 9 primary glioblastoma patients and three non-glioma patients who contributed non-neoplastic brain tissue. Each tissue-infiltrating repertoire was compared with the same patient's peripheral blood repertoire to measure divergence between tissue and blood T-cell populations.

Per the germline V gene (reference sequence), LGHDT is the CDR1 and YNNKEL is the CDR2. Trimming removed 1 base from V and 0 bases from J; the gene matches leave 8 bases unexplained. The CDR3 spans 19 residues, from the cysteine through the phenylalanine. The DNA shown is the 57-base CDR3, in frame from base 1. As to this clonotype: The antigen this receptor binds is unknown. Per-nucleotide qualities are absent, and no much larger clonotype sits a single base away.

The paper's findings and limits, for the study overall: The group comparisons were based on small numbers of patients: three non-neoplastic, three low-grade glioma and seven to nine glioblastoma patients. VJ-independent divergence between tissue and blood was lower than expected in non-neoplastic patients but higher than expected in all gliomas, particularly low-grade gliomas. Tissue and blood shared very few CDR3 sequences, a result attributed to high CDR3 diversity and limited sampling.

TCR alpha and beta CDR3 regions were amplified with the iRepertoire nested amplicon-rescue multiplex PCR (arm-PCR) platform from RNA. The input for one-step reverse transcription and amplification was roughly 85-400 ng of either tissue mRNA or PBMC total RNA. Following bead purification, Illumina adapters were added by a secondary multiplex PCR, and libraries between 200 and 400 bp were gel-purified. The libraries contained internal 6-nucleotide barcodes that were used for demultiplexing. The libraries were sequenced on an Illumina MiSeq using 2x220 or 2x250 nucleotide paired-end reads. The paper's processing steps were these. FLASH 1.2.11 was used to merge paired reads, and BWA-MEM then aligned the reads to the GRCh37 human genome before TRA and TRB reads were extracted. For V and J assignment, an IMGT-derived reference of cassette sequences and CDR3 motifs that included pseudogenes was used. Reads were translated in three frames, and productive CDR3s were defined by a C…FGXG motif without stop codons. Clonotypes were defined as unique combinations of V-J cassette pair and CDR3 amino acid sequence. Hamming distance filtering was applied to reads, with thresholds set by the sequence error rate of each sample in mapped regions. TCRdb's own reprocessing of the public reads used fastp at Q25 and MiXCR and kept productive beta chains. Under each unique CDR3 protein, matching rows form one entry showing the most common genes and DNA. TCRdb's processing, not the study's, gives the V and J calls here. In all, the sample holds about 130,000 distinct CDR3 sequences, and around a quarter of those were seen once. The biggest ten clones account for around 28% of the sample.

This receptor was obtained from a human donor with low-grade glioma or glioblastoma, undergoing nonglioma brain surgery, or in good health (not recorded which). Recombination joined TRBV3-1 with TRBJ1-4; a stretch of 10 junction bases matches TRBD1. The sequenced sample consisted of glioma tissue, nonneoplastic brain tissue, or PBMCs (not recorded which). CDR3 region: CASSQAPGQGPATNEKLFF. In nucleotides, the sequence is TGTGCCAGCAGCCAAGCTCCGGGACAGGGGCCCGCAACTAATGAAAAACTGTTTTTT.